This TCR beta chain originates from a study of identical twins. TCRdb reprocessed the 5' RACE reads with MiXCR, giving one entry per CDR3 protein. Found here are around 690,000 distinct CDR3 sequences, 21% of them singletons; the top ten hold about 4.3%. Study results and caveats: Its conclusions, products of cross-sectional statistical analysis, did not come from following the same donors.

This clonotype was seen more than once but under ten times. The target antigen is unknown. The CDR3 totals 15 residues. Trimming took 6 bases from V and 5 from J; bases not matched to a gene: 8. These data were also reused for a study on T cells expressing NK-cell markers. Per that study: From sorted CD3+CD56+NKG2C+, CD3+CD56+NKG2C- and CD3+CD56-NKG2C+ T cells came the TCR beta repertoires. HCMV seropositivity characterized most of the eight sequenced donors, and seronegativity one.

The gene calls are TRBV12-3 or TRBV12-4 and TRBJ2-1; 9 bases agree with TRBD2. The source is a woman aged 18-29 years in good health. Source material: PBMCs. DNA for the CDR3: TGTGCCAGCAGACTCTTAGCGGGAGAGCACAATGAGCAGTTCTTC. Translation: CASRLLAGEHNEQFF.